The clone carrying this TCR beta chain was recorded a few times. The antigen is not known. With iRepertoire HTBI primers and Arm-PCR of CDR3 regions, TCR beta libraries were built. TCRdb used MiXCR to reprocess the multiplex PCR reads, holding one entry per CDR3 protein. The table has 700,000 or so distinct CDR3 sequences, approximately 31% seen once. The V segment lost 4 bases and the J segment 5 bases; nucleotides outside the gene matches: 4. From germline, CDR1 is SGHKS and CDR2 YYEKEE (reference sequence). The CDR3 contains 15 residues. This sample is part of a study of regulatory T cells in long-lasting Graves disease. The study, taken as a whole, reports: TRBV28, TRBJ1-2 and TRBJ2-5 were segments that persistent disease favored. Blood alone, not thyroid tissue, was studied. The sample size was small, and this may have reduced accuracy.

Time point meaning: persistent/refractory GD, antithyroid drugs over 5 years with positive TRAb. The TCR library was prepared using RNA isolated from PBMCs. Roughly 9.2 milliliters of peripheral blood were drawn into EDTA tubes. This TCR was sampled from a female donor with Graves disease. The sample here was peripheral blood mononuclear cells (PBMCs), taken when the disease was refractory, from a patient treated with antithyroid drugs. This sequence joins TRBV5-5 and TRBJ1-4; 11 bases are shared with TRBD1. CDR3 sequence reads: CASSPDRGLNEKLFF. CDR3 coding DNA: TGTGCCAGCAGCCCGGACAGGGGGCTCAATGAAAAACTGTTTTTT.